These T cell receptor beta chains were read from a single sample in a study of cytomegalovirus exposure and HLA in healthy donors. Assay used: immunoSEQ multiplex PCR; TCRdb lists only in-frame clones, some missing. The sample carries roughly 55,000 clones, roughly 77% recorded once. Sequencing was performed on PBMCs. Receptor source: a female donor in good health and CMV-seronegative. Each CDR3 is given with its conserved first and last residue. The D gene is left open where the match is weak. For some rows the clone size is stated as once, few or many, or as a class when expanded; others skip it.

V gene,D gene,J gene,CDR3 length,clone size,CDR3 DNA,CDR3 protein
TRBV5-8,TRBD1,TRBJ1-2,15,once,TGTGCCAGCAGCTTGGGACAGGGACCCAACTATGGCTACACCTTC,CASSLGQGPNYGYTF
TRBV18,TRBD2,TRBJ2-7,16,-,TGTGCCAGCTCACCTCAGGGTAGCGGGGTTTTCTACGAGCAGTACTTC,CASSPQGSGVFYEQYF
TRBV5-1,TRBD1,TRBJ1-6,14,-,TGCGCCAGCACCCTTCAGGGGGTCGGTTCACCCCTCCACTTT,CASTLQGVGSPLHF
TRBV19,-,TRBJ1-3,14,-,TGTGCCAGTGACTCAGGGTTCTCTGGAAACACCATATATTTT,CASDSGFSGNTIYF
TRBV6-6,TRBD2,TRBJ2-1,16,-,TGTGCCAGCAGTTACTCGACTGCGGGGGGGCCGGGGGAGCAGTTCTTC,CASSYSTAGGPGEQFF
TRBV7-2,TRBD1,TRBJ1-2,14,-,TGTGCCAGCAGCGTACAGGGGGGTAACTATGGCTACACCTTC,CASSVQGGNYGYTF
TRBV7-9,-,TRBJ1-1,16,few,TGTGCCAGCAGCTTAGCATCAGGGTTGGGCGGCACTGAAGCTTTCTTT,CASSLASGLGGTEAFF
TRBV7-8,TRBD2,TRBJ2-1,13,-,TGTGCCAGCAGCCGCGGGGGGTCCGTTGAGCAGTTCTTC,CASSRGGSVEQFF
TRBV2,-,TRBJ2-2,11,few,TGTGCCAGCCGCTATTCCGGGGAGCTGTTTTTT,CASRYSGELFF
TRBV4-1,-,TRBJ2-7,14,-,TGCGCCAGCAGTCGCGTATATCCCTCCTACGAGCAGTACTTC,CASSRVYPSYEQYF
TRBV5-7,-,TRBJ1-3,15,-,TGTGCCAGCAGCTTGGATCCAGGGGTTGGAAACACCATATATTTT,CASSLDPGVGNTIYF
TRBV5-5,TRBD2,TRBJ2-3,17,-,TGTGCCAGCAGCTCCCTCACTAGCGGATACCCCACAGATACGCAGTATTTT,CASSSLTSGYPTDTQYF
TRBV28,-,TRBJ1-1,18,-,TGTGCCAGCACCTCGGGGGGTACTTGGGGATCGAAAGGGACTGAAGCTTTCTTT,CASTSGGTWGSKGTEAFF
TRBV10-3,TRBD1,TRBJ2-7,15,-,TGTGCCATCAGCCCTTCCTCGGACAGGGGCTACGAGCAGTACTTC,CAISPSSDRGYEQYF
TRBV4-2,-,TRBJ2-5,19,-,TGTGCCAGCAGCCAAGATGCCCTAGCCGGCTTGGGTAATCAAGAGACCCAGTACTTC,CASSQDALAGLGNQETQYF
TRBV9,-,TRBJ2-3,17,-,TGTGCCAGCAGCGTAGGAAGTTGGAGCGGGAGCACAGATACGCAGTATTTT,CASSVGSWSGSTDTQYF
TRBV7-2,TRBD2,TRBJ2-5,16,-,TGTGCCAGCAGCTTAGGAGCGGGAGGCATCCAAGAGACCCAGTACTTC,CASSLGAGGIQETQYF
TRBV19,TRBD1,TRBJ1-2,14,-,TGTGCCAGTAGTATCGGACAGGGAGGGTATGGCTACACCTTC,CASSIGQGGYGYTF
TRBV7-2,-,TRBJ2-4,15,-,TGTGCCAGCAGCTTAGCAGCGGTAGCCAAAAACATTCAGTACTTC,CASSLAAVAKNIQYF
TRBV11-2,TRBD1,TRBJ2-6,18,-,TGTGCCAGCAGCTTAGATCGGGACAGGGGGGCTGGGGCCAACGTCCTGACTTTC,CASSLDRDRGAGANVLTF
TRBV18,TRBD2,TRBJ2-1,15,-,TGTGCCAGCTCAAGCACTAGCGGGAGTAAGAATGAGCAGTTCTTC,CASSSTSGSKNEQFF
TRBV7-6,-,TRBJ1-6,12,-,TGTGCCAGCAGCTCGTATAATTCACCCCTCCACTTT,CASSSYNSPLHF
TRBV7-9,-,TRBJ1-1,16,-,TGTGCCAGCAGCTTAGACCTCGGGTACAAGAACACTGAAGCTTTCTTT,CASSLDLGYKNTEAFF
TRBV9,TRBD2,TRBJ2-2,19,-,TGTGCCAGCAGCGTAGGGTCTAGCGGGAGGAAGGCGAACACCGGGGAGCTGTTTTTT,CASSVGSSGRKANTGELFF
TRBV6-6,TRBD1,TRBJ2-7,13,-,TGTGCCAGCAGCCCTACAGGGGAGTATAAGCAGTACTTC,CASSPTGEYKQYF
TRBV6-5,-,TRBJ2-6,15,few,TGTGCCAGCAGTTATGGGGAGGCTGGGGCCAACGTCCTGACTTTC,CASSYGEAGANVLTF
TRBV29-1,-,TRBJ2-5,13,-,TGCAGCGTTGAGGGACGGGGGTTAGAGACCCAGTACTTC,CSVEGRGLETQYF
TRBV30,-,TRBJ2-5,16,-,TGTGCCTGGAGCGCCCCTCCAACAGGGCCCAATGGGGCCCAGTACTTC,CAWSAPPTGPNGAQYF
TRBV6-6,TRBD1,TRBJ1-2,12,-,TGTGCCAGCAGGGGACAGGAGGATGGCTACACCTTC,CASRGQEDGYTF
TRBV11-2,TRBD2,TRBJ2-3,17,-,TGTGCCAGCAGCTTAGACCCCCGACTAGCGAACACAGATACGCAGTATTTT,CASSLDPRLANTDTQYF
TRBV6-1,TRBD1,TRBJ2-7,13,once,TGTGCCAGCACAGAAACAGGGGGTTCCGAGCAGTACTTC,CASTETGGSEQYF
TRBV7-2,-,TRBJ2-1,15,-,TGTGCCAGCAGCTTAAGGGGTAGCTCAGGCAATGAGCAGTTCTTC,CASSLRGSSGNEQFF
TRBV10-3,TRBD1,TRBJ1-6,16,-,TGTGCCATCAGTGAGTCGATAGACAGGGGTAATTCACCCCTCCACTTT,CAISESIDRGNSPLHF
TRBV5-6,TRBD1,TRBJ1-2,14,-,TGTGCCACCTCTGGAGGTCAGGGGGCGGTGGGCTACACCTTC,CATSGGQGAVGYTF
TRBV13,-,TRBJ2-2,14,-,TGTGCCAGCAGTTTACCCCAGGGGTCCGGGGAGCTGTTTTTT,CASSLPQGSGELFF
TRBV5-4,TRBD2,TRBJ2-6,17,-,TGTGCCAGCCGAAGAACTAGCGGACCCTCTGGGGCCAACGTCCTGACTTTC,CASRRTSGPSGANVLTF
TRBV27,TRBD1,TRBJ1-4,15,-,TGTGCCAGCAGTTCCGGACAGGTATCTAATGAAAAACTGTTTTTT,CASSSGQVSNEKLFF
TRBV2,TRBD1,TRBJ1-4,15,-,TGTGCCAGCAGTTCCTACGGGACAGGGACTGAAAAACTGTTTTTT,CASSSYGTGTEKLFF
TRBV18,-,TRBJ2-5,13,-,TGTGCCAGCCGCCCCCCGTACCAAGAGGCCCAGTACTTC,CASRPPYQEAQYF
TRBV25-1,-,TRBJ1-3,14,-,TGTGCCAGCAGTGTTGCAGGGGCTGGAAACACCATATATTTT,CASSVAGAGNTIYF
TRBV18,TRBD1,TRBJ1-3,15,-,TGTGCCAGCTCACCCCCGGGACAGACTGGAAACACCATATATTTT,CASSPPGQTGNTIYF
TRBV9,-,TRBJ1-2,15,few,TGTGCCAGCAGCCAACCCTTAGGTTCAGGCTATGGCTACACCTTC,CASSQPLGSGYGYTF
TRBV5-1,TRBD2,TRBJ2-1,13,few,TGCGCCAGCAGCCGTAGCGGGCGAGATGAGCAGTTCTTC,CASSRSGRDEQFF